This T cell receptor (beta chain) originates from a study of T-cell reconstitution after alpha-beta-depleted transplantation in children. Library preparation (for TCRbeta) was performed with unique molecular identifiers. TCRdb re-called the PCR reads through MiXCR, storing one row per CDR3 protein. Of some 530,000 distinct CDR3 sequences detected, under 15% appear once; the ten largest clones hold 4.5% to 6%. The germline CDR1 and CDR2 sequences are SNHLY and FYNNEI. V lost 4 bases, J lost 3 bases, and 6 bases stayed unmatched. The CDR3 spans 15 residues. The chain recombines TRBV2 with TRBJ2-7; 10 bases map to TRBD1. The sample consisted of PBMCs from the stem cell graft donor, taken from the stem cell graft. The TCR comes from a human donor who donated a stem cell graft to a child with combined immunodeficiency. CDR3 DNA: TGTGCCAGCAGTGCTCCCCGGGACAGGGGCTACGAGCAGTACTTC. Its protein is CASSAPRDRGYEQYF.